One and the same sample provided the 6 T cell receptor beta chains below, sequenced in a study of OX40 agonist ivuxolimab in advanced cancers. Clones were sequenced by immunoSEQ multiplex PCR, and TCRdb holds only the in-frame ones, with some missing. Of about 95,000 clones listed, approximately 89% were seen once; the top ten hold roughly 0.33%. The material was CD4+ or CD8+ T cells sorted from blood, obtained in a trial of the OX40 agonist ivuxolimab. These receptor sequences come from an adult with an advanced solid tumor such as melanoma, head and neck, liver or kidney cancer.

The chain joins TRBV6-5 to TRBJ1-3; possible D gene TRBD1, 6 bases. V was trimmed by 7 bases and J by 3 bases, leaving 16 bases between them. This CDR3 is built from 15 residues. The germline V gene encodes CDR1 MNHEY and CDR2 SVGAGI. DNA of the CDR3: TGTGCCAGCACCAGACGGGGGGCGATTGGAAACACCATATATTTT. Translated: CASTRRGAIGNTIYF.

There are a few counts of this clone. J is TRBJ2-3 and V is TRBV6-1; D is uncertain. This CDR3 comprises 11 residues. V lost 6 bases and J 2 bases, leaving 3 bases between the germline ends. Germline CDR1 MNHNS, CDR2 SASEGT. Here the CDR3 reads CASRYTDTQYF. The CDR3 DNA is TGTGCCAGCAGATACACAGATACGCAGTATTTT.

This clone was observed a handful of times. The chain links TRBV30 to TRBJ1-1, with D uncertain. This CDR3 comprises 13 residues. Germline lookup yields CDR1 GTSNPN and CDR2 SVGIG (reference sequence). The germline V and J ends were trimmed by 4 bases and 2 bases, with 11 bases remaining between them. This CDR3 reads CAWKDIFNTEAFF. Here the CDR3 DNA reads TGTGCCTGGAAAGACATCTTTAACACTGAAGCTTTCTTT.

J is TRBJ2-7 and V is TRBV10-3; D is possibly TRBD2 (5 bases). This CDR3 is built from 13 residues. Looked up from germline, CDR1 is ENHRY and CDR2 is SYGVKD. With 2 bases removed from V and 2 bases from J, the gap between germline ends came to 7 bases. CDR3 protein: CAISEGLTYEQYF. The CDR3, as DNA: TGTGCCATCAGTGAGGGACTTACCTACGAGCAGTACTTC.

This clone was seen a single time. The chain links TRBV19 to TRBJ2-7; possible D gene TRBD1, 6 bases. Germline V lookup: CDR1 LNHDA, CDR2 SQIVND (reference sequence). With 3 bases removed from V and 1 base from J, the gap between germline ends came to 13 bases. The CDR3 runs to 15 residues. DNA of the CDR3: TGTGCCAGTAGTATGTCGACAGGATTTTCCTACGAGCAGTACTTC. It encodes CASSMSTGFSYEQYF.

The chain has TRBV27 and TRBJ1-5, with 7 bases lining up with TRBD1. Germline CDR1 and CDR2: MNHEY and SMNVEV (reference sequence). This CDR3 comprises 15 residues. Trimming took 5 bases from V and 4 from J; bases not matched to a gene: 8. CDR3 residues: CASSPGQVPNQPQHF. The CDR3 nucleotides read TGTGCCAGCAGTCCCGGACAGGTCCCAAATCAGCCCCAGCATTTT.